These T cell receptor beta chains were read from a single sample in a study of monozygotic twins with inflammatory bowel disease. TCRdb reprocessed the 5' RACE reads, keeping one entry per CDR3 protein, no DNA. The sample shows about 440,000 distinct CDR3 sequences, and 2.4% sits with its ten largest clones. Sample: blood. The receptors come from a human donor with ulcerative colitis or Crohn's disease, or a healthy co-twin of an affected twin (not recorded which). Each CDR3 is given with its conserved first and last residue. Each record gives: V gene, J gene, CDR3 protein.

>TRBV25-1|TRBJ2-5
CASSGRDTQTQYF
>TRBV11-3|TRBJ2-5
CASSLGGLAGEQETQYF
>TRBV29-1|TRBJ2-1
CSVVTGAPYNEQFF
>TRBV27|TRBJ1-1
CASSLRPSVNTEAFF
>TRBV7-2|TRBJ1-3
CASSSFPPGSSGNTIYF
>TRBV20-1|TRBJ2-7
CSARRGIYEQYF
>TRBV6-1|TRBJ2-1
CASRVAGAIYNEQFF
>TRBV14|TRBJ2-5
CASSQDLSFDLYQETQYF
>TRBV6-5|TRBJ2-3
CASSYSAGTDTQYF
>TRBV27|TRBJ1-1
CASSPGDGWNTEAFF
>TRBV5-1|TRBJ2-7
CASSLVPSSYEQYF
>TRBV20-1|TRBJ1-6
CSARDPLDSPLHF
>TRBV7-2|TRBJ1-4
CASSAQGVEKLFF
>TRBV20-1|TRBJ1-1
CSASKGTEAFF
>TRBV5-1|TRBJ1-6
CASGQDRNSPLHF
>TRBV24-1|TRBJ2-1
CATSAAGEQFF
>TRBV11-3|TRBJ2-1
CASSPKWGEQFF
>TRBV12-3/TRBV12-4|TRBJ1-1
CASRQDRGYAVNTEAFF
>TRBV30|TRBJ2-7
CAWREDRETYEQYF
>TRBV18|TRBJ2-7
CASSPTRGALLNEQYF
>TRBV24-1|TRBJ2-1
CATSDTGTEQFF
>TRBV12-3/TRBV12-4|TRBJ1-6
CASSLNSGNSPLHF
>TRBV27|TRBJ1-6
CASSPAGQGNSPLHF
>TRBV4-3|TRBJ1-2
CASSQDTGNHYGYTF
>TRBV4-2|TRBJ1-1
CASSQDLGARGTEAFF
>TRBV24-1|TRBJ2-3
CATTLGQGDTDTQYF
>TRBV7-6|TRBJ2-7
CASSSGLAGIYEQYF
>TRBV4-1|TRBJ1-3
CASSQDGQTRFGNTIYF
>TRBV20-1|TRBJ2-5
CSARGQVLETQYF
>TRBV28|TRBJ1-5
CASSFPRGGNQPQHF
>TRBV29-1|TRBJ1-1
CSVGAGGRTEAFF
>TRBV6-2/TRBV6-3|TRBJ2-1
CASNEALNEQFF
>TRBV29-1|TRBJ2-7
CSVVRSGTESYEQYF
>TRBV28|TRBJ2-3
CASNPREFTDTQYF
>TRBV20-1|TRBJ1-6
CSAAAGDNGNSPLHF
>TRBV20-1|TRBJ2-7
CSISPRSGPFEQYF
>TRBV18|TRBJ2-5
CASSPPRRRGGGETQYF
>TRBV7-2|TRBJ2-1
CASSPTSDEQFF
>TRBV3-1|TRBJ2-3
CASSRVLGSTDTQYF
>TRBV12-3/TRBV12-4|TRBJ1-1
CASSLAGRLTGELSGPEAFF
>TRBV27|TRBJ1-6
CASSWDSSYNSPLHF
>TRBV19|TRBJ2-1
CASSRPPGTSSYNEQFF
>TRBV4-1|TRBJ1-6
CASSRRDNSPLHF
>TRBV7-2|TRBJ2-1
CASSFPGQTQFF
>TRBV20-1|TRBJ2-7
CSASRGNSYEQYF
>TRBV10-2|TRBJ1-5
CASRTGTGGDQPQHF
>TRBV19|TRBJ1-6
CASSISGTGAAPLHF
>TRBV5-5|TRBJ2-2
CASSPTGINTGELFF
>TRBV28|TRBJ1-1
CASSLRVPEAFF
>TRBV5-1|TRBJ1-5
CASRPSLLGAQHF
>TRBV7-2|TRBJ2-1
CASTITGEPYNEQFF
>TRBV6-5|TRBJ2-2
CASSSPGGSAGELFF
>TRBV9|TRBJ2-2
CASSVASNGKANTGELFF
>TRBV20-1|TRBJ2-2
CSASALAGISGELFF
>TRBV27|TRBJ2-1
CASSLGAGGPRNEQFF
>TRBV7-2|TRBJ1-6
CASSLIEGNSPLHF
>TRBV29-1|TRBJ1-2
CSVETEGGYTF
>TRBV4-2|TRBJ2-7
CASSQYTGTGAYEQYF
>TRBV19|TRBJ2-1
CASSMRGGPVYEQFF